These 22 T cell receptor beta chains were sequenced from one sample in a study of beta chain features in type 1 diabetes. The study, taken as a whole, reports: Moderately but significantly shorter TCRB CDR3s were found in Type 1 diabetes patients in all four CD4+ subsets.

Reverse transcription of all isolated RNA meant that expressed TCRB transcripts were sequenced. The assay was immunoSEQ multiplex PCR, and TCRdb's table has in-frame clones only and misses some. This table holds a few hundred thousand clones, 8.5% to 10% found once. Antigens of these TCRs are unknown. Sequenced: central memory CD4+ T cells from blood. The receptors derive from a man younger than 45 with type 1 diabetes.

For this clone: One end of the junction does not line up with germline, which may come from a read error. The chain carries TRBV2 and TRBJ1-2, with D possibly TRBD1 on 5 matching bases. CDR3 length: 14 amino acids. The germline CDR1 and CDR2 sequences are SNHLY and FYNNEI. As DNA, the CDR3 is TGTGCCAACCAGGAGGGGAATCGTAACAATGGCTACACCTTC. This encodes CANQEGNRNNGYTF.

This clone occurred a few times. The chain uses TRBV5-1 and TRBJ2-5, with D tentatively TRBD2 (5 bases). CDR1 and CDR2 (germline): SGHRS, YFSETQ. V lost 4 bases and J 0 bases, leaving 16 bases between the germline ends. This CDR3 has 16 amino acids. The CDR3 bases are TGCGCCAGCAGCCCAACCATGGGCGGGTACCAAGAGACCCAGTACTTC. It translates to CASSPTMGGYQETQYF.

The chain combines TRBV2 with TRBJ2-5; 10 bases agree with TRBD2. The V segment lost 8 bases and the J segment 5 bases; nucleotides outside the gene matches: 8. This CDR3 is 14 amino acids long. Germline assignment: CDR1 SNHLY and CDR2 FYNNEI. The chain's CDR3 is CASWVAGGQETQYF. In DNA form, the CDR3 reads TGTGCCAGCTGGGTAGCGGGAGGTCAGGAGACCCAGTACTTC.

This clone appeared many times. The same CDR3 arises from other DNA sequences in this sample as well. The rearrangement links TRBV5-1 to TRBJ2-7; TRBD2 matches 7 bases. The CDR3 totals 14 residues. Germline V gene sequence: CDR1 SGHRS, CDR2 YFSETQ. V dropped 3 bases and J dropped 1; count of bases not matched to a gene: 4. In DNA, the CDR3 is TGCGCCAGCAGCTCGGGCGGGGGATCCTACGAGCAGTACTTC. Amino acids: CASSSGGGSYEQYF.

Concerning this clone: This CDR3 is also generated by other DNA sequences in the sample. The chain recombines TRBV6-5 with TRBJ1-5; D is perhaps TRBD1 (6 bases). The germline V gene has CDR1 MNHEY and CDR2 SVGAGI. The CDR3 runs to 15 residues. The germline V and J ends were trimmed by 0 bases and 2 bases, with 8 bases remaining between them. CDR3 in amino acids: CASSYSRQGNQPQHF. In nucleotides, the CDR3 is TGTGCCAGCAGTTACTCACGACAGGGCAATCAGCCCCAGCATTTT.

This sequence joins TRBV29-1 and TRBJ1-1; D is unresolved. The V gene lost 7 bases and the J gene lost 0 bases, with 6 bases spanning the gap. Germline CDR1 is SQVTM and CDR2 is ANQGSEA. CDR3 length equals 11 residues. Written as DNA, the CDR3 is TGCAGCGCTATCCTGAACACTGAAGCTTTCTTT. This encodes CSAILNTEAFF.

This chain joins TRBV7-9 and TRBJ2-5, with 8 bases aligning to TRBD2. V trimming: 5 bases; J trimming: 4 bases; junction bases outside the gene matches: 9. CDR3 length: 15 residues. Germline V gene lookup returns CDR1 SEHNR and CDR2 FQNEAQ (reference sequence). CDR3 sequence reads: CASSAGLADRETQYF. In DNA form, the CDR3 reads TGTGCCAGCAGCGCCGGACTAGCCGATCGAGAGACCCAGTACTTC.

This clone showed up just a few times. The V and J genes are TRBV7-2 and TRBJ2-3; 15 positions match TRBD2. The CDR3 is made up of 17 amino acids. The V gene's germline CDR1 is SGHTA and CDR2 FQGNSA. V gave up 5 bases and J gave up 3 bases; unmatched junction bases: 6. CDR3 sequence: CASSPGLAGGSTDTQYF. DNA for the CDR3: TGTGCCAGCAGCCCAGGACTAGCGGGAGGGAGTACAGATACGCAGTATTTT.

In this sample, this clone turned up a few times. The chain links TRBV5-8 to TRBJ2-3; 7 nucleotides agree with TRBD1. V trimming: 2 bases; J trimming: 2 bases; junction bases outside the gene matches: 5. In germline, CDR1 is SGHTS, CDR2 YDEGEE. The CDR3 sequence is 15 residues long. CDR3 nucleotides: TGTGCCAGCAGCTTACAGGGGACAACCACAGATACGCAGTATTTT. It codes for CASSLQGTTTDTQYF. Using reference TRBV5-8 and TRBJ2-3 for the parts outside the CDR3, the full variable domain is EAGVTQSPTHLIKTRGQQATLRCSPISGHTSVYWYQQALGLGLQFLLWYDEGEERNRGNFPPRFSGRQFPNYSSELNVNALELEDSALYLCASSLQGTTTDTQYFGPGTRLTVL.

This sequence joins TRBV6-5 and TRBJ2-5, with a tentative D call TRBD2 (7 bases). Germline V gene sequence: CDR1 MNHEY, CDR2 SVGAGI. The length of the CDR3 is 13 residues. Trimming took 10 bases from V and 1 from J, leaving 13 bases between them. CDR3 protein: CAITGGPQETQYF. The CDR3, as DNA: TGTGCCATCACCGGGGGGCCCCAAGAGACCCAGTACTTC.

The CDR3 DNA reads as TGTGCCAGCAGCCCCCAGACAGGTTATGGCTACACCTTC. It yields the protein CASSPQTGYGYTF. The chain uses TRBV27 and TRBJ1-2, with D maybe TRBD1 (6 bases). Germline V gene data show CDR1 as MNHEY and CDR2 as SMNVEV (reference sequence). CDR3 length: 13 residues. V lost 6 bases to trimming and J lost 5 bases, with 13 bases between them.

CDR3 protein: CASSSEGNQPQHF. The DNA of the CDR3 is TGTGCCAGCAGCTCCGAAGGCAATCAGCCCCAGCATTTT. The V call is TRBV7-8, the J call TRBJ1-5; D ambiguous. The germline CDR1 and CDR2 sequences are SGHVS and FQNEAQ. V lost 4 bases and J lost 2, with 6 bases in between. CDR3 length equals 13 residues.

CDR3 sequence: CASSQSGEKDYGYTF. CDR3 sequence (DNA): TGTGCCAGCAGCCAGTCGGGGGAAAAGGACTATGGCTACACCTTC. The chain combines TRBV6-6 with TRBJ1-2; TRBD1 might be the D (5 bases). V was pared by 6 bases and J by 3 bases, with 17 bases between. The CDR3 loop spans 15 amino acids. Germline loops: CDR1 MNHNY, CDR2 SVGAGI (reference sequence).

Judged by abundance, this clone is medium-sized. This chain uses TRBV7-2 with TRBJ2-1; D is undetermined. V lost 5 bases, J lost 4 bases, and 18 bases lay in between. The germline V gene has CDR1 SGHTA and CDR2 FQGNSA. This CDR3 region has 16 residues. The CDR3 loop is CASSRAGLGPYNEQFF. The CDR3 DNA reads TGTGCCAGCAGCCGGGCCGGCCTTGGGCCTTACAATGAGCAGTTCTTC. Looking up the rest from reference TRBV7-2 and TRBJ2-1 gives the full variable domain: GAGVSQSPSNKVTEKGKDVELRCDPISGHTALYWYRQSLGQGLEFLIYFQGNSAPDKSGLPSDRFSAERTGGSVSTLTIQRTQQEDSAVYLCASSRAGLGPYNEQFFGPGTRLTVL.

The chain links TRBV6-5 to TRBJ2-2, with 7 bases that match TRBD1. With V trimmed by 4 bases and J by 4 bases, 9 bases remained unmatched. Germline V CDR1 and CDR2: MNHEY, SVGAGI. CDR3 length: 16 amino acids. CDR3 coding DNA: TGTGCCAGCAGTTTTAGCCGGGACAGACCCACCGGGGAGCTGTTTTTT. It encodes CASSFSRDRPTGELFF.

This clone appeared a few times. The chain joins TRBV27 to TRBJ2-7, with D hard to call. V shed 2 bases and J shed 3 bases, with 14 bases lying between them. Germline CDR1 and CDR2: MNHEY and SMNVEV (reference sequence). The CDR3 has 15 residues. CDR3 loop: CASSLRWLVDYEQYF. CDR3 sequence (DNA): TGTGCCAGCAGTTTAAGATGGCTTGTCGACTACGAGCAGTACTTC.

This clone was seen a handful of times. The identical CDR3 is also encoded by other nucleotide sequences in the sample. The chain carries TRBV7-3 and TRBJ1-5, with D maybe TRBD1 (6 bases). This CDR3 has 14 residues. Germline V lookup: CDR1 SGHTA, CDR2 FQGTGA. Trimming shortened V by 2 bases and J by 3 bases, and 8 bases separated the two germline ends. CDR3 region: CASSLQGPNQPQHF. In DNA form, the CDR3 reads TGTGCCAGCAGCTTACAGGGGCCCAATCAGCCCCAGCATTTT.

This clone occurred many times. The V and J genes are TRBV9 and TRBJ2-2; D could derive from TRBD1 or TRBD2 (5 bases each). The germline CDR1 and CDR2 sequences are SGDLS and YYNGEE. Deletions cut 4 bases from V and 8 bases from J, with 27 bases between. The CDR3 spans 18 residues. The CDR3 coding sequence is TGTGCCAGCAGCCCTCCCCTTAGGGGACCTACGGGCCGAGGGGAGCTGTTTTTT. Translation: CASSPPLRGPTGRGELFF.

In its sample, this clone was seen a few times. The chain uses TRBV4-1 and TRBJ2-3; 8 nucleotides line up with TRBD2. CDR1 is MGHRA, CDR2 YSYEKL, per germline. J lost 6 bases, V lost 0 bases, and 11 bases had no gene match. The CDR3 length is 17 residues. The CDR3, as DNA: TGCGCCAGCAGCCAAGATCTTGCAGGGACTAGAGGGGATACGCAGTATTTT. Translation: CASSQDLAGTRGDTQYF.

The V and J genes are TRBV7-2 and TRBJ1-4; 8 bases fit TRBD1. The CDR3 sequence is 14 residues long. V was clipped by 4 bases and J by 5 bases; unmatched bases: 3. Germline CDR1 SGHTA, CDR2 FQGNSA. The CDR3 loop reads CASSSGQANEKLFF. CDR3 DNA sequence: TGTGCCAGCAGCTCGGGACAGGCGAATGAAAAACTGTTTTTT.

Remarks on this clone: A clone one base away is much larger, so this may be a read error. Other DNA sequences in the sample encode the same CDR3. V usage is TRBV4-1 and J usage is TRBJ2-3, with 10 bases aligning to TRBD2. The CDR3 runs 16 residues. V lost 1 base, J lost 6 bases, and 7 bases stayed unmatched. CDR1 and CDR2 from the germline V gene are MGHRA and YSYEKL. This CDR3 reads CASSQAASGSWDTQYF. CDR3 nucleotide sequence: TGCGCCAGCAGCCAAGCGGCTAGCGGGAGTTGGGATACGCAGTATTTT.

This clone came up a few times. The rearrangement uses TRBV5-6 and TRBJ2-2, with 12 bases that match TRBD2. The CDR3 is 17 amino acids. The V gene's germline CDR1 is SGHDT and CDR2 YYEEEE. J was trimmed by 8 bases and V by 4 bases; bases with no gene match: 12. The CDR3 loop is CASSRSSGRAMAGELFF. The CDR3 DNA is TGTGCCAGCAGCCGGTCTAGCGGGAGGGCCATGGCTGGGGAGCTGTTTTTT.